This TCR beta chain emerged from a study of cytomegalovirus exposure and HLA in healthy donors. The germline CDR1 and CDR2 sequences are SEHNR and FQNEAQ (reference sequence). Deletions cut 1 base from V and 2 bases from J, with 20 bases between. CDR3 length: 18 residues. PCR primers comprised 60 Vbeta and 13 Jbeta primers. Profiling relied on immunoSEQ multiplex PCR, and the TCRdb table lists in-frame clones only, not all of them. The sample yields 200,000 to 300,000 clones, 82% seen once. This sequence originates from a woman aged 40 to 50 in good health and CMV-seropositive. The chain joins TRBV7-9 to TRBJ1-2; maybe TRBD1 (5 bases). The sequenced sample consisted of PBMCs. CDR3 nucleotide sequence: TGTGCCAGCAGCTTAGTTTCCTTCGGGACTCGAAACAACTATGGCTACACCTTC. It is translated as CASSLVSFGTRNNYGYTF.